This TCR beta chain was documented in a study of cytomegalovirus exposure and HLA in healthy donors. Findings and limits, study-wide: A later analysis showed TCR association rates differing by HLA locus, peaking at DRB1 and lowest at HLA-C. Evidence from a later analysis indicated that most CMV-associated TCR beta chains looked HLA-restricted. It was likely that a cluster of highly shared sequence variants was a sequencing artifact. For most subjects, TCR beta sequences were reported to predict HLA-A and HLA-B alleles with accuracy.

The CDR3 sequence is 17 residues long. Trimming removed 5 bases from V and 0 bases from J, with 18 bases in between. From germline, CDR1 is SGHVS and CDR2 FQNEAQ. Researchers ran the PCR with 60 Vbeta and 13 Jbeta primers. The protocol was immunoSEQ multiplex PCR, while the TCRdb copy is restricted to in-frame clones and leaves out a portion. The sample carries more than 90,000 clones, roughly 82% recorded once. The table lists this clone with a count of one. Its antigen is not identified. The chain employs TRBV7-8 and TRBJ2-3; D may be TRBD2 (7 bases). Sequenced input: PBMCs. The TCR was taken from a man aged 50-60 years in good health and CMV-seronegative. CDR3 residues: CASSPMGGRTSTDTQYF. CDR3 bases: TGTGCCAGCAGCCCGATGGGGGGGCGGACCAGCACAGATACGCAGTATTTT.